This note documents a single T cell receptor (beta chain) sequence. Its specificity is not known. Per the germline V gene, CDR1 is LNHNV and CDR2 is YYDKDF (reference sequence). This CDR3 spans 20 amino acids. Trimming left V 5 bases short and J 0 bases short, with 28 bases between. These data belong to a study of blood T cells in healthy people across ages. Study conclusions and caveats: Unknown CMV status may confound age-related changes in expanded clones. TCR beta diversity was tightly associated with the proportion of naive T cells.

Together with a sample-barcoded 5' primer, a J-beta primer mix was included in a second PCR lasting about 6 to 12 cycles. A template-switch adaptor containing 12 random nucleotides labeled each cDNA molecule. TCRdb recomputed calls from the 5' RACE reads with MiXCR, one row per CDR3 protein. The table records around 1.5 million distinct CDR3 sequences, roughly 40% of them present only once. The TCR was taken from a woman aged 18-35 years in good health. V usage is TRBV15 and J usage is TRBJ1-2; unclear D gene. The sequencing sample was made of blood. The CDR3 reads CATSPDMRISGPQANYGYTF. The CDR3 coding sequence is TGTGCCACCAGCCCAGATATGAGAATTTCCGGACCGCAAGCTAACTATGGCTACACCTTC.